This T cell receptor (beta chain) was sequenced during a study of vaccination effects on CD4 cells after COVID-19. Study background: Sampling occurred a median 72 days post second dose, range 14 to 241.

Clones were read by immunoSEQ multiplex PCR, and TCRdb kept only the in-frame ones, dropping some. The sample yields about 14,000 clones, over 60% seen once. Germline CDR1 is SGHRS and CDR2 is YFSETQ. Trimming stripped 4 bases from V and 4 bases from J, with 13 bases between. The length of the CDR3 is 14 residues. Study observations and caveats: There was marked clonal contraction among infection- and vaccine-induced clones late after vaccination.

In regard to this clone: Its antigen is as yet unknown.

With the ViraFEST assay, the study expanded antigen-specific CD4+ T cells using viral peptide pools, then sequenced them. Culture lasted about nine days before CD4+ T cell isolation. Either the mRNA-1273 or the BNT162b2 vaccine was given to participants as two doses. Wells of around 2 million PBMC each were grown with around 10 IU/ml IL-2 and about 9.7 ug/ml peptides. The chain uses TRBV5-1 and TRBJ2-3; D is perhaps TRBD2 (6 bases). The TCR sequence derives from a human donor who received a COVID-19 vaccine. Sequenced material: CD4+ T cells from PBMCs cultured with SARS-CoV-2 spike peptides, taken after COVID-19 vaccination. The CDR3 DNA is TGCGCCAGCAGCAGGGAACCGGGGGCAGATACGCAGTATTTT. Amino acid sequence: CASSREPGADTQYF.